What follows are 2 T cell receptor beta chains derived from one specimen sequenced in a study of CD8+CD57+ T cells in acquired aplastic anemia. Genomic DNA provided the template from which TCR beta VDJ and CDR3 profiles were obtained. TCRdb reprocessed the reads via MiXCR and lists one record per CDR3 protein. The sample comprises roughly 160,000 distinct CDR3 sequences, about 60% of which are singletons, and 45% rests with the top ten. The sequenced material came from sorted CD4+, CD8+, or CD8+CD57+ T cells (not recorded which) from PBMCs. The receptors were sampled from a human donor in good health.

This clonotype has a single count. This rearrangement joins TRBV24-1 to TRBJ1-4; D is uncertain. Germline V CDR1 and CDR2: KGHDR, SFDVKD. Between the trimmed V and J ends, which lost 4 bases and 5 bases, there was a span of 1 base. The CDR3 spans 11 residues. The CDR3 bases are TGTGCCACCAGTGAGAATGAAAAACTGTTTTTT. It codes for CATSENEKLFF.

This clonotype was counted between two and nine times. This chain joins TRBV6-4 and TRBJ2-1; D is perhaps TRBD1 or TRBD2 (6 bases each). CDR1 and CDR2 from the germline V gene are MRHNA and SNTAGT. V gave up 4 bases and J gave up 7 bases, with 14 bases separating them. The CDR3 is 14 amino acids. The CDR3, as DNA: TGTGCCAGCAGTGTGGCGTTAGGGGGGAATGAGCAGTTCTTC. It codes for CASSVALGGNEQFF.